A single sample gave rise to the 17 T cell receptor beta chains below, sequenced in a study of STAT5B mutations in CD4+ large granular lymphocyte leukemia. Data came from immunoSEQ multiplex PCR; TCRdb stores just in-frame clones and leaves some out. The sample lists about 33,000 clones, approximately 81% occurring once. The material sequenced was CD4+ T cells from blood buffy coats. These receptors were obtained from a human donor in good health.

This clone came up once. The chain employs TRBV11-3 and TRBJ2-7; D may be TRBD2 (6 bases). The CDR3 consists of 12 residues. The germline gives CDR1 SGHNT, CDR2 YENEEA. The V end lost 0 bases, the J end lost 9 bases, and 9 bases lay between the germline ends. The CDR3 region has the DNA TGTGCCAGCAGCTTAGATCGGGAGAGGCAGTACTTC. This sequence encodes CASSLDRERQYF.

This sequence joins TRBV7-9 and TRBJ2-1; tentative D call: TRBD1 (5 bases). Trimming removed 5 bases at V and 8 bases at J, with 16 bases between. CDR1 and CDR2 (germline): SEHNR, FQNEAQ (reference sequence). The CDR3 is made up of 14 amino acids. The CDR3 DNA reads TGTGCCAGCAGCCCCAGGGCAGGCGACGATGAGCAGTTCTTC. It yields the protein CASSPRAGDDEQFF.

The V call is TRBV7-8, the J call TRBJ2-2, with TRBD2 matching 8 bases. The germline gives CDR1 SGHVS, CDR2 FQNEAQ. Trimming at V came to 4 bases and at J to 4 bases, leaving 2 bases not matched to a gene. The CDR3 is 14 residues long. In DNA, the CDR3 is TGTGCCAGCAGCTCCGGGACTAGCACCGGGGAGCTGTTTTTT. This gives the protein CASSSGTSTGELFF.

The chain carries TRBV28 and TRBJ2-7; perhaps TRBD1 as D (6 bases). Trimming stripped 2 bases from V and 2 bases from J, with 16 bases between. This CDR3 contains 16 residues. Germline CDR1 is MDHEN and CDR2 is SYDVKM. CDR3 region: CASSLNLGQGTYEQYF. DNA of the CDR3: TGTGCCAGCAGTTTAAATCTGGGGCAGGGGACCTACGAGCAGTACTTC.

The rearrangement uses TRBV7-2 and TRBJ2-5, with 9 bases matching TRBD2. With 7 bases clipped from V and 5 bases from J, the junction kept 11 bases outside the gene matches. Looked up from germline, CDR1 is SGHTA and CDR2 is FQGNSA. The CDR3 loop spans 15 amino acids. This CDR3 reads CASTLAGGPWETQYF. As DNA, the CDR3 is TGTGCCAGCACCCTTGCGGGAGGGCCTTGGGAGACCCAGTACTTC.

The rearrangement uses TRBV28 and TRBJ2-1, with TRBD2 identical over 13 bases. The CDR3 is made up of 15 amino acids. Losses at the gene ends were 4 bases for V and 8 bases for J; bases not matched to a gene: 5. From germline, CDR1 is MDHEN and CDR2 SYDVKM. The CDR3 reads CASSSRLAGGDEQFF. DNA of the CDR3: TGTGCCAGCAGTTCTCGACTAGCGGGGGGAGATGAGCAGTTCTTC.

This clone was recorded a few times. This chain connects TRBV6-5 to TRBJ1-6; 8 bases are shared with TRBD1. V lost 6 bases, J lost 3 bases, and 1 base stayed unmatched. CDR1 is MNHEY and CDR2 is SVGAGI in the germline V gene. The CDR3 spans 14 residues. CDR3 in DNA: TGTGCCAGCAGAACAGGGGGCTATAATTCACCCCTCCACTTT. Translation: CASRTGGYNSPLHF.

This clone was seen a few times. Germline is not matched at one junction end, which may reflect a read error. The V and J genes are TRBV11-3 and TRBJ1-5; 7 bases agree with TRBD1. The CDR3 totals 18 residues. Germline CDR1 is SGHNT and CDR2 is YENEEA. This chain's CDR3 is CASSLERQGGPRKQPQHF. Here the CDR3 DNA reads TGTGCCAGCAGCTTAGAACGACAGGGAGGTCCTCGCAAACAGCCCCAGCATTTT.

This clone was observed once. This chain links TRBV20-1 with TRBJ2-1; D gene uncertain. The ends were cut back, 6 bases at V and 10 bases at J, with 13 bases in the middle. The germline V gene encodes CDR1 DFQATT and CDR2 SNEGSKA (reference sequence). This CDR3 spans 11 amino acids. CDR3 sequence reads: CSASKVREQFF. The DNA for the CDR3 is TGCAGTGCCTCAAAAGTGAGGGAGCAGTTCTTC.

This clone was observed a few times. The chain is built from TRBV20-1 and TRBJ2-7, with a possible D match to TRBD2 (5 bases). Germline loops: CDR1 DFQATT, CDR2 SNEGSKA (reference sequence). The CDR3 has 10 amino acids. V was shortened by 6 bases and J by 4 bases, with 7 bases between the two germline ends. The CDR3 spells CSAGGYEQYF. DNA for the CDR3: TGCAGTGCCGGCGGGTACGAGCAGTACTTC.

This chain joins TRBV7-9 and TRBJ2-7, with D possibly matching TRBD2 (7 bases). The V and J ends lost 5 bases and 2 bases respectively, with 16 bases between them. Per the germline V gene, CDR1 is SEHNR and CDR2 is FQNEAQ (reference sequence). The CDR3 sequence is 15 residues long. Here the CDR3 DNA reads TGTGCCAGCAGCCCACAGGCGGGGGCGACCTACGAGCAGTACTTC. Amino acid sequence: CASSPQAGATYEQYF.

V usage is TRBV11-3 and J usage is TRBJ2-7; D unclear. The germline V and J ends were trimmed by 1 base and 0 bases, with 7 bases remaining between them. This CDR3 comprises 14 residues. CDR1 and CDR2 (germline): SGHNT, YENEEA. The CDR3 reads CASSLVQASYEQYF. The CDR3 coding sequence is TGTGCCAGCAGCTTAGTGCAGGCCTCCTACGAGCAGTACTTC.

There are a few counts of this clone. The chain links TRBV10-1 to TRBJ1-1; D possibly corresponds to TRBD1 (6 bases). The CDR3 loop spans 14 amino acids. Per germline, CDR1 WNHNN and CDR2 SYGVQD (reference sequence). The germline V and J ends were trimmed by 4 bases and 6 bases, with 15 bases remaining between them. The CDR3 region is CASSAGTQASEAFF. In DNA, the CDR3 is TGCGCCAGCAGTGCCGGGACACAAGCCTCTGAAGCTTTCTTT.

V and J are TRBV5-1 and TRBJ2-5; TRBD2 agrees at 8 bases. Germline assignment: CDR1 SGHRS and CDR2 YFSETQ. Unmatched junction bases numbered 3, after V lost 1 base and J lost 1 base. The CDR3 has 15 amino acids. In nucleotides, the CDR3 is TGCGCCAGCAGCTTGACTAGCGGACTCCAAGAGACCCAGTACTTC. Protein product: CASSLTSGLQETQYF.

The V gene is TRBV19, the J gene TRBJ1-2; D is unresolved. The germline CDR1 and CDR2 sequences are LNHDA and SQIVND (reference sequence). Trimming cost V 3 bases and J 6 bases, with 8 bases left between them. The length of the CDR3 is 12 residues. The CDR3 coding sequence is TGTGCCAGTAGTATGAGTAAGGATGGCTACACCTTC. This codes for CASSMSKDGYTF.

CDR3 nucleotides: TGTGCCAGCAGGATAGACAGGGGGAACACTGAAGCTTTCTTT. Amino acids: CASRIDRGNTEAFF. The V and J genes are TRBV6-5 and TRBJ1-1, with 8 bases identical to TRBD1. The CDR3 totals 14 residues. After removal of 6 bases from V and 1 base from J, the junction contained 4 bases not matched to a gene. Germline V CDR1 and CDR2: MNHEY, SVGAGI.

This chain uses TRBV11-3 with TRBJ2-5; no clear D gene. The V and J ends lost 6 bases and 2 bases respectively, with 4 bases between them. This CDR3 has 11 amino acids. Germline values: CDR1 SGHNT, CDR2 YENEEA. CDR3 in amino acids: CASREQETQYF. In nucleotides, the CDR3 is TGTGCCAGCAGAGAGCAAGAGACCCAGTACTTC.